The rows below give T cell receptor beta chains drawn from one sample of a study of OX40 agonist ivuxolimab in advanced cancers. Profiling relied on immunoSEQ multiplex PCR, and the TCRdb table lists in-frame clones only, not all of them. The table lists 70,000 to 80,000 clones, 75% to 95% of them singletons. The source material was CD4+ or CD8+ T cells sorted from blood, sampled in a trial of the OX40 agonist ivuxolimab. The origin of the receptors is an adult with an advanced solid tumor such as melanoma, head and neck, liver or kidney cancer. Each CDR3 is given with its conserved first and last residue. Fields, in order: CDR3 DNA, CDR3 protein, D gene, clone size, V gene, J gene. D genes are given only for firm matches. For some rows the clone size is stated as once, few or many, or as a class when expanded; others skip it.

CDR3 DNA: TGTGCCAGCAGCTTGGACCCCGCACGAACATACAATGAGCAGTTCTTC
CDR3 protein: CASSLDPARTYNEQFF
D gene: -
clone size: -
V gene: TRBV5-8
J gene: TRBJ2-1

CDR3 DNA: TGCGCCAGCAGCCTCGGGCTCTTCACAGATACGCAGTATTTT
CDR3 protein: CASSLGLFTDTQYF
D gene: -
clone size: once
V gene: TRBV4-1
J gene: TRBJ2-3

CDR3 DNA: TGTGCCAGCAGTTTAGGTAGCGGGAGGGATGAGCAGTTCTTC
CDR3 protein: CASSLGSGRDEQFF
D gene: TRBD2
clone size: -
V gene: TRBV27
J gene: TRBJ2-1

CDR3 DNA: TGTGCCAGCAGTTTGGGAACAGGGTCGAGTGGCTACACCTTC
CDR3 protein: CASSLGTGSSGYTF
D gene: -
clone size: -
V gene: TRBV27
J gene: TRBJ1-2

CDR3 DNA: TGTGCCAGCAGCGGAACCGGGACAGGGGGATACGAGCAGTACTTC
CDR3 protein: CASSGTGTGGYEQYF
D gene: TRBD1
clone size: -
V gene: TRBV27
J gene: TRBJ2-7

CDR3 DNA: TGTGCCAGCAGAAAATCAGCCGGGACAGGGAGGTTTTTGACAGATACGCAGTATTTT
CDR3 protein: CASRKSAGTGRFLTDTQYF
D gene: TRBD1
clone size: -
V gene: TRBV27
J gene: TRBJ2-3

CDR3 DNA: TGTGCCAGCAGCTCTCACACCGGGGAGCTGTTTTTT
CDR3 protein: CASSSHTGELFF
D gene: -
clone size: -
V gene: TRBV11-3
J gene: TRBJ2-2

CDR3 DNA: TGTGCCAGCAGTTGGTTCAGTACCTACGAGCAGTACTTC
CDR3 protein: CASSWFSTYEQYF
D gene: -
clone size: -
V gene: TRBV28
J gene: TRBJ2-7

CDR3 DNA: TGTGCCAGCAGCTTAGAGAGCGGGGGGGCCTACAATGAGCAGTTCTTC
CDR3 protein: CASSLESGGAYNEQFF
D gene: TRBD2
clone size: -
V gene: TRBV11-3
J gene: TRBJ2-1

CDR3 DNA: TGTGCCAGCAGCTTCCCTGACGGATTCTATGGCTACACCTTC
CDR3 protein: CASSFPDGFYGYTF
D gene: -
clone size: -
V gene: TRBV7-9
J gene: TRBJ1-2

CDR3 DNA: TGCGCCAGCAGCCAAGATCTGACCTACGAGCAGTACTTC
CDR3 protein: CASSQDLTYEQYF
D gene: -
clone size: -
V gene: TRBV4-3
J gene: TRBJ2-7

CDR3 DNA: TGTGCCAGCAGTTTGAGGGGGACTAACACTGAAGCTTTCTTT
CDR3 protein: CASSLRGTNTEAFF
D gene: -
clone size: -
V gene: TRBV27
J gene: TRBJ1-1

CDR3 DNA: TGTGCCAGCAGTTCCGCAAGGTCCGCTGGAAACACCATATATTTT
CDR3 protein: CASSSARSAGNTIYF
D gene: -
clone size: -
V gene: TRBV28
J gene: TRBJ1-3

CDR3 DNA: TGTGCCAGCAGCTTGGGCTATGGCTACACCTTC
CDR3 protein: CASSLGYGYTF
D gene: -
clone size: once
V gene: TRBV9
J gene: TRBJ1-2

CDR3 DNA: TGTGCCAGCGGTACCCACGGCACAGATACGCAGTATTTT
CDR3 protein: CASGTHGTDTQYF
D gene: -
clone size: -
V gene: TRBV6-6
J gene: TRBJ2-3

CDR3 DNA: TGTGCCAGCCGAGGGACCGCCGCTGAAGCTTTCTTT
CDR3 protein: CASRGTAAEAFF
D gene: -
clone size: -
V gene: TRBV19
J gene: TRBJ1-1

CDR3 DNA: TGTGCCAGCACCAAGGGACAGGGTTTATCCAACGAGCAGTACTTC
CDR3 protein: CASTKGQGLSNEQYF
D gene: TRBD1
clone size: -
V gene: TRBV7-9
J gene: TRBJ2-7

CDR3 DNA: TGTGCCAGCAGTTACTCGGTTAGCGGGATTGATACGCAGTATTTT
CDR3 protein: CASSYSVSGIDTQYF
D gene: TRBD2
clone size: -
V gene: TRBV6-5
J gene: TRBJ2-3

CDR3 DNA: TGCGCCAGCAGCCAAGACGGGCCTGGGAGCTCTGGAAACACCATATATTTT
CDR3 protein: CASSQDGPGSSGNTIYF
D gene: -
clone size: -
V gene: TRBV4-3
J gene: TRBJ1-3

CDR3 DNA: TGTGCCAGCAGTCCCGGGACAGTGTTCTACGAGCAGTACTTC
CDR3 protein: CASSPGTVFYEQYF
D gene: TRBD1
clone size: -
V gene: TRBV14
J gene: TRBJ2-7

CDR3 DNA: TGTGCCAGCAGCTTCGAAGCTTTACAGAACACTGAAGCTTTCTTT
CDR3 protein: CASSFEALQNTEAFF
D gene: -
clone size: -
V gene: TRBV7-9
J gene: TRBJ1-1

CDR3 DNA: TGTGCCAGCAGCTCTCCCCCCGGGACAGGGGGCGAGCAGTACTTC
CDR3 protein: CASSSPPGTGGEQYF
D gene: TRBD1
clone size: -
V gene: TRBV7-9
J gene: TRBJ2-7

CDR3 DNA: TGTGCCAGCAGTTCGTTACAGGAGATTACTGAAGCTTTCTTT
CDR3 protein: CASSSLQEITEAFF
D gene: -
clone size: -
V gene: TRBV6-1
J gene: TRBJ1-1

CDR3 DNA: TGTGCCAGTAGTAGCCGGGACACTTCCTACAATGAGCAGTTCTTC
CDR3 protein: CASSSRDTSYNEQFF
D gene: -
clone size: -
V gene: TRBV19
J gene: TRBJ2-1

CDR3 DNA: TGCAGCGCCTTTGGGGGGGGATACTACGAGCAGTACTTC
CDR3 protein: CSAFGGGYYEQYF
D gene: TRBD2
clone size: -
V gene: TRBV29-1
J gene: TRBJ2-7

CDR3 DNA: TGTGCCAGCAGCTTAGACAGGGCATGGACTGAAGCTTTCTTT
CDR3 protein: CASSLDRAWTEAFF
D gene: -
clone size: -
V gene: TRBV7-9
J gene: TRBJ1-1

CDR3 DNA: TGTGCCAGCAGCCGAGGAGGCGAAGCCTACAATGAGCAGTTCTTC
CDR3 protein: CASSRGGEAYNEQFF
D gene: -
clone size: -
V gene: TRBV7-9
J gene: TRBJ2-1

CDR3 DNA: TGTGCCAGCAGCTTTGGAACAGGGGGCACCGATGAGCAGTTCTTC
CDR3 protein: CASSFGTGGTDEQFF
D gene: TRBD1
clone size: -
V gene: TRBV7-6
J gene: TRBJ2-1

CDR3 DNA: TGCAGCGCTGTGGAGTTTGAAGGCTACGAGCAGTACTTC
CDR3 protein: CSAVEFEGYEQYF
D gene: -
clone size: -
V gene: TRBV29-1
J gene: TRBJ2-7

CDR3 DNA: TGTGCCAGCAGTTACTCCCCCCTGATGACCGGGGAGCTGTTTTTT
CDR3 protein: CASSYSPLMTGELFF
D gene: -
clone size: once
V gene: TRBV6-5
J gene: TRBJ2-2

CDR3 DNA: TGTGCCAGCAGCGTAGTAGGGTTGGGCGCAGATACGCAGTATTTT
CDR3 protein: CASSVVGLGADTQYF
D gene: -
clone size: -
V gene: TRBV9
J gene: TRBJ2-3

CDR3 DNA: TGCGCCAGCAGCCAAGTATCACAGGGAAAAAATGAGCAGTTCTTC
CDR3 protein: CASSQVSQGKNEQFF
D gene: -
clone size: -
V gene: TRBV4-1
J gene: TRBJ2-1

CDR3 DNA: TGTGCCAGTAGTATATTTTTCCCGGCCTCGATCACCGGGGAGCTGTTTTTT
CDR3 protein: CASSIFFPASITGELFF
D gene: -
clone size: -
V gene: TRBV19
J gene: TRBJ2-2

CDR3 DNA: TGCGCCAGCAGCCCGGACCGGGTGGGCTATGGCTACACCTTC
CDR3 protein: CASSPDRVGYGYTF
D gene: -
clone size: -
V gene: TRBV5-1
J gene: TRBJ1-2

CDR3 DNA: TGTGCCAGCAGCTTAGGATGGGACTACACAGATACGCAGTATTTT
CDR3 protein: CASSLGWDYTDTQYF
D gene: TRBD2
clone size: once
V gene: TRBV11-2
J gene: TRBJ2-3

CDR3 DNA: TGTGCCAGCAGTTTCCTAAAGGGCATCTCCTACGAGCAGTACTTC
CDR3 protein: CASSFLKGISYEQYF
D gene: -
clone size: -
V gene: TRBV28
J gene: TRBJ2-7

CDR3 DNA: TGTGCCAGCAGCCCCCTCCGCGGGAGGGCCGGAGGGAAGACCCAGTACTTC
CDR3 protein: CASSPLRGRAGGKTQYF
D gene: TRBD2
clone size: -
V gene: TRBV28
J gene: TRBJ2-5

CDR3 DNA: TGTGCCAGCAGTGAAGTAAGGGGGGCTTCCTCAGATACGCAGTATTTT
CDR3 protein: CASSEVRGASSDTQYF
D gene: -
clone size: -
V gene: TRBV6-1
J gene: TRBJ2-3

CDR3 DNA: TGTGCCAGCAGTTTTATTGGGGAAGTTGAGCAGTTCTTC
CDR3 protein: CASSFIGEVEQFF
D gene: -
clone size: -
V gene: TRBV27
J gene: TRBJ2-1

CDR3 DNA: TGTGCCAGCAGTTTACGGACTTCGGGCGAACCTGAAGCTTTCTTT
CDR3 protein: CASSLRTSGEPEAFF
D gene: -
clone size: -
V gene: TRBV27
J gene: TRBJ1-1

CDR3 DNA: TGTGCCAGCAGCCCCTATCCCGGGACTAGCGGGACCGGGGAGCTGTTTTTT
CDR3 protein: CASSPYPGTSGTGELFF
D gene: TRBD2
clone size: -
V gene: TRBV13
J gene: TRBJ2-2

CDR3 DNA: TGTGCCTCCGGGAGAGGGATAGATGAAAAACTGTTTTTT
CDR3 protein: CASGRGIDEKLFF
D gene: -
clone size: -
V gene: TRBV6-5
J gene: TRBJ1-4

CDR3 DNA: TGTGCCAGCAGCCCAATGGGGGCGGGAGACACTGAAGCTTTCTTT
CDR3 protein: CASSPMGAGDTEAFF
D gene: -
clone size: -
V gene: TRBV5-4
J gene: TRBJ1-1

CDR3 DNA: TGTGCCAGTACCCCGACAGGGGGGGGGTATAGCAATCAGCCCCAGCATTTT
CDR3 protein: CASTPTGGGYSNQPQHF
D gene: TRBD1
clone size: -
V gene: TRBV19
J gene: TRBJ1-5

CDR3 DNA: TGTGCCAGCACTGGTGGAGGGAGCTCCTACAATGAGCAGTTCTTC
CDR3 protein: CASTGGGSSYNEQFF
D gene: -
clone size: -
V gene: TRBV6-1
J gene: TRBJ2-1